One and the same sample provided the 4 T cell receptor beta chains below, sequenced in a study of T cells after somatic rescue of genetic block. Assay: immunoSEQ multiplex PCR; the TCRdb copy retains only in-frame clones and omits some. Of 60,000 to 75,000 clones listed, approximately 90% are singletons. The sample consisted of peripheral blood mononuclear cells (PBMCs). These receptors were taken from a man aged 40-49 years.

The CDR3 sequence: CASSPTTQGATNEKLFF. For the CDR3, the DNA is TGTGCCAGCTCACCAACGACACAGGGAGCCACTAATGAAAAACTGTTTTTT. V is TRBV18 and J is TRBJ1-4; TRBD1 is a possible D gene (6 bases). The V and J ends lost 2 bases and 2 bases respectively, with 15 bases between them. Germline assignment: CDR1 KGHSH and CDR2 LQKENI. The CDR3 is 17 amino acids.

The V call is TRBV5-1, the J call TRBJ2-7, with TRBD2 identical over 7 bases. This CDR3 is 15 amino acids long. Germline V gene data show CDR1 as SGHRS and CDR2 as YFSETQ. V was pared by 4 bases and J by 3 bases, with 10 bases of the junction left unmatched. The CDR3 loop reads CASSPARGSLYEQYF. The DNA of the CDR3 is TGCGCCAGCAGCCCAGCGCGCGGGAGCCTCTACGAGCAGTACTTC.

The rearrangement joins TRBV10-3 to TRBJ2-7; tentative D call: TRBD1 (6 bases). Germline CDR1 is ENHRY and CDR2 is SYGVKD. The CDR3 length is 13 residues. The V end lost 4 bases, the J end lost 1 base, and 8 bases lay between the germline ends. The DNA for the CDR3 is TGTGCCATCAGTGCAACAGGGTCCTACGAGCAGTACTTC. This gives the protein CAISATGSYEQYF.

This rearrangement joins TRBV11-2 to TRBJ2-1, with TRBD2 matching over 7 bases. The germline V gene encodes CDR1 SGHAT and CDR2 FQNNGV. V was pared by 2 bases and J by 7 bases, with 11 bases of the junction left unmatched. The CDR3 has 16 residues. The CDR3 spells CASSLYPGHGRNEQFF. In nucleotides, the CDR3 is TGTGCCAGCAGCTTATATCCTGGGCACGGGAGGAATGAGCAGTTCTTC.